These 7 T cell receptor beta chains originate from one sample sequenced in a study of shared clonotypes between healthy human individuals. Measured with immunoSEQ multiplex PCR; TCRdb has only the in-frame clones, and not every one. The repertoire holds about 1.5 million clones, approximately 98% seen once, with about 0.45% in the top ten. The source material was naive CD4+ T cells sorted from blood. Indicated subset: CD45RA+ positively selected. All receptors derive from a man aged 25-45 years in good health.

This clone was seen just once. V is TRBV2 and J is TRBJ2-3, with 8 bases identical to TRBD2. There are 17 residues in the CDR3. The trim removed 6 bases at V and 1 base at J, leaving 12 bases unmatched. Looked up from germline, CDR1 is SNHLY and CDR2 is FYNNEI. The CDR3 is CASSYGSLAGRTDTQYF. The CDR3 bases are TGTGCCAGCAGCTATGGTTCTCTAGCGGGTCGCACAGATACGCAGTATTTT.

The chain is built from TRBV5-4 and TRBJ2-2, with 14 bases lining up with TRBD2. The CDR3 extends over 16 amino acids. Germline CDR1 is SGHNT and CDR2 is YYREEE (reference sequence). With 4 bases clipped from V and 6 bases from J, the junction kept 5 bases outside the gene matches. DNA for the CDR3: TGTGCCAGCAGCCAGGGACTAGCGGGAGTCCCCGGGGAGCTGTTTTTT. Translated, it gives CASSQGLAGVPGELFF.

This chain links TRBV5-1 with TRBJ2-3; 7 nucleotides line up with TRBD2. The J segment lost 0 bases and the V segment lost 4 bases, leaving 8 bases of the junction unmatched. The CDR3 has 16 amino acids. Germline CDR1 is SGHRS and CDR2 is YFSETQ. The CDR3 bases are TGCGCCAGCAGCCCCCCGCTAGCGGCGAGCACAGATACGCAGTATTTT. This translates into CASSPPLAASTDTQYF.

This sequence joins TRBV29-1 and TRBJ1-1; possibly TRBD1 for D (5 bases). Trimming left V 7 bases short and J 8 bases short, with 20 bases between. Germline CDR1 and CDR2: SQVTM and ANQGSEA. CDR3 length: 13 amino acids. DNA for the CDR3: TGCAGCGCACATCCGGGACCCTCATGGGAAGCTTTCTTT. Residues: CSAHPGPSWEAFF.

This clone was found once. The rearrangement joins TRBV18 to TRBJ2-1, with 7 bases lining up with TRBD2. CDR1 and CDR2 (germline): KGHSH, LQKENI. This CDR3 has 14 amino acids. V gave up 5 bases and J gave up 5 bases; unmatched junction bases: 6. CDR3 sequence: CASSGAAGDNEQFF. The CDR3 region has the DNA TGTGCCAGCTCAGGGGCGGCGGGGGACAATGAGCAGTTCTTC. The full variable domain, rest sourced from reference TRBV18 and TRBJ2-1, is NAGVMQNPRHLVRRRGQEARLRCSPMKGHSHVYWYRQLPEEGLKFMVYLQKENIIDESGMPKERFSAEFPKEGPSILRIQQVVRGDSAAYFCASSGAAGDNEQFFGPGTRLTVL.

This chain connects TRBV7-6 to TRBJ2-1; TRBD2 matches at 9 bases. The CDR3 covers 16 residues. J was trimmed by 6 bases and V by 1 base; bases with no gene match: 7. CDR1 is SGHVS, CDR2 FNYEAQ, per germline. The CDR3 reads CASSLVSLAGRNEQFF. The CDR3 region has the DNA TGTGCCAGCAGCTTAGTGAGCCTAGCGGGGCGCAATGAGCAGTTCTTC.

The chain joins TRBV6-4 to TRBJ1-5; the match to TRBD1 covers 7 bases. Germline-derived CDR1 and CDR2 are MRHNA and SNTAGT. The CDR3 sequence is 17 residues long. J gave up 2 bases and V 3 bases, and 10 bases lay outside the gene matches. The CDR3: CASSEDEDRWGNQPQHF. The CDR3 DNA reads TGTGCCAGCAGTGAAGACGAGGACAGGTGGGGCAATCAGCCCCAGCATTTT.